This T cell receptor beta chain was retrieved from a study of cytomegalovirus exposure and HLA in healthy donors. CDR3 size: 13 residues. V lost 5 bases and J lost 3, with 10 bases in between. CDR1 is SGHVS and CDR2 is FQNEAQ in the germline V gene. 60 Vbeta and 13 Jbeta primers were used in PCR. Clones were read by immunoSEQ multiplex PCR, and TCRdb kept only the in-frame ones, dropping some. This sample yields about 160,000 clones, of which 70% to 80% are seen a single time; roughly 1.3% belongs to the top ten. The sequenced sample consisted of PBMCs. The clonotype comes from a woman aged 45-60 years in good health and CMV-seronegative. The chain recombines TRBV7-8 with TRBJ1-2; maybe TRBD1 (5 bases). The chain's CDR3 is CASSQGKDYGYTF. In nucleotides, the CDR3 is TGTGCCAGCAGCCAGGGCAAAGACTATGGCTACACCTTC. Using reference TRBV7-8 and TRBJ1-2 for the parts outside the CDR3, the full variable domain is GAGVSQSPRYKVAKRGQDVALRCDPISGHVSLFWYQQALGQGPEFLTYFQNEAQLDKSGLPSDRFFAERPEGSVSTLKIQRTQQEDSAVYLCASSQGKDYGYTFGSGTRLTVV.